The rows below give T cell receptor beta chains drawn from one sample of a study of cytomegalovirus exposure and HLA in healthy donors. Assay used: immunoSEQ multiplex PCR; TCRdb lists only in-frame clones, some missing. This sample has 150,000 to 200,000 clones, with about 80% found just once. Sequenced input: PBMCs. All receptors come from a young woman in good health and CMV-seropositive. The CDR3 runs from the conserved cysteine through the conserved F or W. The D gene is left open where the match is weak. Size values are once, few and many counts, or a class for expanded clones, and some rows have none.

d_call clone_size j_call v_call cdr3_nt cdr3_aa
TRBD1 . TRBJ1-4 TRBV11-2 TGTGCCAGCAGCCGGGGAACAGGGGCGGGTGAAAAACTGTTTTTT CASSRGTGAGEKLFF
. . TRBJ2-1 TRBV7-8 TGTGCCAGCACCCAGCGGGTTATCAATGAGCAGTTCTTC CASTQRVINEQFF
. . TRBJ2-1 TRBV5-1 TGCGCCAGCAGCTCACAGGGAACCGACGTTCCCTACAATGAGCAGTTCTTC CASSSQGTDVPYNEQFF
. . TRBJ1-2 TRBV6-6 TGTGCCAGCAGTTACTCTCAAGGGACTTTAGGTGGCTACACCTTC CASSYSQGTLGGYTF
. once TRBJ2-3 TRBV5-4 TGTGCCAGCAGCTACGGGGGCACTAGCGGCACAGATACGCAGTATTTT CASSYGGTSGTDTQYF
. . TRBJ1-1 TRBV27 TGTGCCAGCAGTTTAAACGGGAACACTGAAGCTTTCTTT CASSLNGNTEAFF
TRBD1 once TRBJ2-7 TRBV5-4 TGTGCCAGCAGCTTGGGCAACAGGGGGCGGAACGAGCAGTACTTC CASSLGNRGRNEQYF
TRBD2 . TRBJ2-4 TRBV2 TGTGCCAGCAGTGAGTCGGGGGGAAAAAACATTCAGTACTTC CASSESGGKNIQYF
. . TRBJ1-2 TRBV19 TGTGCCAGTAGTATAGATTACGGACAGTTGTCTGGCTACACCTTC CASSIDYGQLSGYTF
. few TRBJ1-1 TRBV19 TGTGCCAGTAGTACGACAGGGAACACTGAAGCTTTCTTT CASSTTGNTEAFF
. . TRBJ2-1 TRBV27 TGTGCCAGCAGTTCGCCAGGGGGGCTGTATGAGCAGTTCTTC CASSSPGGLYEQFF
TRBD2 . TRBJ2-7 TRBV5-4 TGTGCCAGCAGCAGAAAACTAGCGGGGATAACCTACGAGCAGTACTTC CASSRKLAGITYEQYF
. . TRBJ1-6 TRBV18 TGTGCCAGCTCACCCCCCGGTTCGACTTATAATTCACCCCTCCACTTT CASSPPGSTYNSPLHF
. once TRBJ1-4 TRBV15 TGTGCCACCAGCCCACGGACAAGTGAAAAACTGTTTTTT CATSPRTSEKLFF
TRBD1 . TRBJ1-2 TRBV9 TGTGCCAGCAGCGAGTGGGGATTGGGACAGGGAGGCTATGGCTACACCTTC CASSEWGLGQGGYGYTF
. . TRBJ1-2 TRBV2 TGTGCCAGCAGTGAATGGAGGGCCGCGTCCTATGGCTACACCTTC CASSEWRAASYGYTF
TRBD1 . TRBJ1-2 TRBV6-5 TGTGCCAGTGGACAGGACTATGGCTACACCTTC CASGQDYGYTF
TRBD2 . TRBJ2-2 TRBV7-2 TGTGCCAGCTTCCACCGGACGGGGGGTACCGGGGAGCTGTTTTTT CASFHRTGGTGELFF
TRBD2 . TRBJ2-1 TRBV27 TGTGCCAGCAGTTTAACGGGCGGGGGGACTTACAATGAGCAGTTCTTC CASSLTGGGTYNEQFF
. . TRBJ2-7 TRBV5-6 TGTGCCAGCCGGACGAGGGCGGGGCCCTACGAGCAGTACTTC CASRTRAGPYEQYF
. once TRBJ1-1 TRBV29-1 TGCAGCGGGGGACTAAGGGGCACTGAAGCTTTCTTT CSGGLRGTEAFF
TRBD1 . TRBJ1-4 TRBV7-9 TGTGCCAGCAGCTTAGGGGACAGGGGGCAAGAAAAACTGTTTTTT CASSLGDRGQEKLFF
. . TRBJ1-1 TRBV2 TGTGCCAGCAGTGAAAGTGGTTTGGCGGACACTGAAGCTTTCTTT CASSESGLADTEAFF
. . TRBJ2-6 TRBV6-7 TGTGCCAGCAACCCACTCGATTTGGACAGGCGGGAATCTGGGGCCAACGTCCTGACTTTC CASNPLDLDRRESGANVLTF
. few TRBJ1-2 TRBV5-1 TGCGCCAGCAGCTCCGACAGGTTGCGTATCACCTTC CASSSDRLRITF
TRBD1 . TRBJ2-3 TRBV5-1 TGCGCCAGCAGCTCGGGACAGTCGTTTAGCACAGATACGCAGTATTTT CASSSGQSFSTDTQYF
. few TRBJ2-3 TRBV7-2 TGTGCCAGCAGCCCCGGAGGCGGGGTTCGGGATACGCAGTATTTT CASSPGGGVRDTQYF
. . TRBJ1-4 TRBV6-5 TGTGCCAGCAGTTACTCGACCCTACGGAGGGAGGAAAAACTGTTTTTT CASSYSTLRREEKLFF
. . TRBJ1-4 TRBV18 TGTGCCAGCTCACCCAGCGCGGGTGAAAAACTGTTTTTT CASSPSAGEKLFF
. . TRBJ1-2 TRBV27 TGTGCCAGCAGTTTATCTGGGAGCTACTATGGCTACACCTTC CASSLSGSYYGYTF
. . TRBJ2-5 TRBV6-1 TGTGCCAGCAGACAGGAGACCCAGTACTTC CASRQETQYF
TRBD1 . TRBJ1-6 TRBV7-8 TGTGCCAGCAGCTTAGTTAAGGGACAGGGGTATTCACCCCTCCACTTT CASSLVKGQGYSPLHF
. few TRBJ1-1 TRBV10-1 TGCGCCAGCTCCGACAGGAGGAACACTGAAGCTTTCTTT CASSDRRNTEAFF
. . TRBJ2-1 TRBV6-5 TGTGCCAGCAGTTATTGGCGAGAGGACAATGAGCAGTTCTTC CASSYWREDNEQFF
TRBD1 once TRBJ2-7 TRBV4-1 TGCGCCAGCAGCCCGGACAGGGGGCAAGGTCGAGAGCAGTACTTC CASSPDRGQGREQYF
. . TRBJ2-7 TRBV18 TGTGCCAGCTCACCACCGGGGCAGGACCTTCACGAGCAGTACTTC CASSPPGQDLHEQYF
TRBD1 once TRBJ2-3 TRBV5-6 TGTGCCAGCACCACGGACAGGGGAAGAACAGATACGCAGTATTTT CASTTDRGRTDTQYF
TRBD1 . TRBJ1-5 TRBV6-6 TGTGCCAGCACCTATAGGGGGCTGAGCAATCAGCCCCAGCATTTT CASTYRGLSNQPQHF